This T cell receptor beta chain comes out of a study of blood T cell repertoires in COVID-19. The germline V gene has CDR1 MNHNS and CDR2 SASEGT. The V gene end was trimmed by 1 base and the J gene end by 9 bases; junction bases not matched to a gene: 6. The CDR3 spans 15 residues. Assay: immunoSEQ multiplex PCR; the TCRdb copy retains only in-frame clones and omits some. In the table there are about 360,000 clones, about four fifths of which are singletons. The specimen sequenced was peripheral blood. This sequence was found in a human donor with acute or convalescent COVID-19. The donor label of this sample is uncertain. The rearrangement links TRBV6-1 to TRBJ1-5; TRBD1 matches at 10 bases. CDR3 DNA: TGTGCCAGCAGTGAAGGTGGGACAGGGGCCTGGCCCCAGCATTTT. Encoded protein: CASSEGGTGAWPQHF.